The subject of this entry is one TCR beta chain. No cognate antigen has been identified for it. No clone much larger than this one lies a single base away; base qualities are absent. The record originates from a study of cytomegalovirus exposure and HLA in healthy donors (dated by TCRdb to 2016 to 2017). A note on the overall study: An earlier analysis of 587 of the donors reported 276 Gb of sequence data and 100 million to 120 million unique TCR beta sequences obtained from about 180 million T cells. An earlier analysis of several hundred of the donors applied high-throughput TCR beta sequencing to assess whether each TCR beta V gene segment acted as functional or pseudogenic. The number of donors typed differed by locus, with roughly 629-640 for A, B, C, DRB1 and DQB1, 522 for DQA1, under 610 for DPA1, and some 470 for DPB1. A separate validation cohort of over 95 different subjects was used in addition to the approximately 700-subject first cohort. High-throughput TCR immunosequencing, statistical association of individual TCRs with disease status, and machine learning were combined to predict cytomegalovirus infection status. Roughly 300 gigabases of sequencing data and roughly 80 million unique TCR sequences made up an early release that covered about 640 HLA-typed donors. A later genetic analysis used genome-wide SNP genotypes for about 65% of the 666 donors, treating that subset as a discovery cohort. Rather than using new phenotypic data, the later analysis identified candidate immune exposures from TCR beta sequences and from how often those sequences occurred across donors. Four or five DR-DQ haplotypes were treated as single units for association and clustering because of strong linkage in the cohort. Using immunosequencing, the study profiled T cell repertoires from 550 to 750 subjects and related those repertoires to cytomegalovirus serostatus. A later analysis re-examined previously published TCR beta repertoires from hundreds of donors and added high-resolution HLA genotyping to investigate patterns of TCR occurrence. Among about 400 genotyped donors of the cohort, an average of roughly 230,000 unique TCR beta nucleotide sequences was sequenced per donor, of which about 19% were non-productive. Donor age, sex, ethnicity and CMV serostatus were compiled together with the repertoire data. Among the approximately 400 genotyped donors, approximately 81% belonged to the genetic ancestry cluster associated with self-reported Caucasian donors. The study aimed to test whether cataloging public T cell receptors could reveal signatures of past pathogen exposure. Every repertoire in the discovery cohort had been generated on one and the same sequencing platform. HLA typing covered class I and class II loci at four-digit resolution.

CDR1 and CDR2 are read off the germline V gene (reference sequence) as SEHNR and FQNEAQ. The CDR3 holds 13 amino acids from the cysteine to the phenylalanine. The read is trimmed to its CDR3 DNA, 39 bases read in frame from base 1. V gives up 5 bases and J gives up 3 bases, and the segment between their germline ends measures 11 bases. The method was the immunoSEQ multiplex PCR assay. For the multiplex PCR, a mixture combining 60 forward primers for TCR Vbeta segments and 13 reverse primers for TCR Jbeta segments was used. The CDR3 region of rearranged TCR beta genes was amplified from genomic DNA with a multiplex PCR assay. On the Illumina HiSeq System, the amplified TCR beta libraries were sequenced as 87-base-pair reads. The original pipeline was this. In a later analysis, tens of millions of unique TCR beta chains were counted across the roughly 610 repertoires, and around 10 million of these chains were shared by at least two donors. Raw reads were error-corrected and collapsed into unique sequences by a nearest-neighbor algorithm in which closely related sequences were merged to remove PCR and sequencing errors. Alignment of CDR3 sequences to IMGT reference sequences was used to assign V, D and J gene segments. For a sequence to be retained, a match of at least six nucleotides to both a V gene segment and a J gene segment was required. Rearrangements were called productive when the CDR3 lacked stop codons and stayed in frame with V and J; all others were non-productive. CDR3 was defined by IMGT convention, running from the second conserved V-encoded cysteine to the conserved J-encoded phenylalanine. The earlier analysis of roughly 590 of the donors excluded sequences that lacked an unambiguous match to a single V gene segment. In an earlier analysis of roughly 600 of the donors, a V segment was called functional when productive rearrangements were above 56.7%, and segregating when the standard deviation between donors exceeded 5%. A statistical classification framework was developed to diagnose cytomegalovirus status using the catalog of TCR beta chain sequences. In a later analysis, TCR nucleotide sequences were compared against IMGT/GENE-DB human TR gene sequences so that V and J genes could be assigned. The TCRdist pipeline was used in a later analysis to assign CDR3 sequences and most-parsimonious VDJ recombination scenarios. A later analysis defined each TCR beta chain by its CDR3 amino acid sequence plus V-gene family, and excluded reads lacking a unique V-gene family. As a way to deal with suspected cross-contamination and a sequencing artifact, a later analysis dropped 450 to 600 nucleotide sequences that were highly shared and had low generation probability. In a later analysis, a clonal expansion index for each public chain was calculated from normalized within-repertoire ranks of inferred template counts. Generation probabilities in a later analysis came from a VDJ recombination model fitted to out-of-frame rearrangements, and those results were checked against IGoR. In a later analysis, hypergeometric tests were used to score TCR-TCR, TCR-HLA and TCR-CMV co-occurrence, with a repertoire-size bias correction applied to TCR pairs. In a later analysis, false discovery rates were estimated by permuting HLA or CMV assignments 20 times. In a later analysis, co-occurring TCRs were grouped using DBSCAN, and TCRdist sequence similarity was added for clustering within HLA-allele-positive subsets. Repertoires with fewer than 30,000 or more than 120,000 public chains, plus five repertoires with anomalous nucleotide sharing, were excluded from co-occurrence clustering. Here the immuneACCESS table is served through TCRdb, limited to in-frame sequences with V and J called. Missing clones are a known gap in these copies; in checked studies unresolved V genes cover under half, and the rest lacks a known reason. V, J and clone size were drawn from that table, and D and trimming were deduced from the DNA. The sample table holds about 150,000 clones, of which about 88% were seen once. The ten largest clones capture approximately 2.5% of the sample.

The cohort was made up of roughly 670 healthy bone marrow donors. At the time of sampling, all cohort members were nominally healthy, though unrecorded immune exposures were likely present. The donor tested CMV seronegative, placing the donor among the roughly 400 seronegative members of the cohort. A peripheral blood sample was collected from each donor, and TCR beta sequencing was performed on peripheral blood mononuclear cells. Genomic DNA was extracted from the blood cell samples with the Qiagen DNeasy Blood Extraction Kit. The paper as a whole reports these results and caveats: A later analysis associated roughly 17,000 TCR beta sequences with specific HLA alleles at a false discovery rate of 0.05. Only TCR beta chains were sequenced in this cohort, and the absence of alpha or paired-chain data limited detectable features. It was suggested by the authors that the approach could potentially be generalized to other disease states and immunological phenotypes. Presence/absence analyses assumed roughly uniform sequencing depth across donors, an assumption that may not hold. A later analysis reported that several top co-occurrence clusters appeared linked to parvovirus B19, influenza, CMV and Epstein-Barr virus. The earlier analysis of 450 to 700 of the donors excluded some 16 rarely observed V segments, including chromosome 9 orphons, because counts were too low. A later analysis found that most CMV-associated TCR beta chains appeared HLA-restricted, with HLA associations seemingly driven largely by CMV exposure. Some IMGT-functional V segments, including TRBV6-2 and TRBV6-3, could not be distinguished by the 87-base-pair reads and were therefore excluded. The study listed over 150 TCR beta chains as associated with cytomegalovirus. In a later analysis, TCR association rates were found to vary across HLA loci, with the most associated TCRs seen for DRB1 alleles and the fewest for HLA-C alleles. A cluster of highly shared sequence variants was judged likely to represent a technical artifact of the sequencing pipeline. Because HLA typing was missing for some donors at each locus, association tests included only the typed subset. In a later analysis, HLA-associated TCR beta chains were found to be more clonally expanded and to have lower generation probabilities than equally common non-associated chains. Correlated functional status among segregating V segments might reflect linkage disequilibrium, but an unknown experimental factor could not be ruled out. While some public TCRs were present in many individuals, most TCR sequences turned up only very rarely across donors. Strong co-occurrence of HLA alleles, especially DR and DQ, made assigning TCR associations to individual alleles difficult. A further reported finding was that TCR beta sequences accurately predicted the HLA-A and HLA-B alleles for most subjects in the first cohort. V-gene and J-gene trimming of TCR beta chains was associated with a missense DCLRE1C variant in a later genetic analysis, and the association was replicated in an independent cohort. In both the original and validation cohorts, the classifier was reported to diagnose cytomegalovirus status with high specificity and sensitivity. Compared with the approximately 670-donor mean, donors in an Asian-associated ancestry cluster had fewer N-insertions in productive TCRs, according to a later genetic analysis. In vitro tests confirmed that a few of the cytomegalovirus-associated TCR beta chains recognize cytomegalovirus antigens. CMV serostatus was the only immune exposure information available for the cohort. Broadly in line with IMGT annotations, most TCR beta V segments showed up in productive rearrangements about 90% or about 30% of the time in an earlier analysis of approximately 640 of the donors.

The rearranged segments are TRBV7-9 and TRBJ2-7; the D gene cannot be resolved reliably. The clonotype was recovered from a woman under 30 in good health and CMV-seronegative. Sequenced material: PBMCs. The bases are TGTGCCAGCAGCCCTATCGTAAACTACGAGCAGTACTTC. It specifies CASSPIVNYEQYF.